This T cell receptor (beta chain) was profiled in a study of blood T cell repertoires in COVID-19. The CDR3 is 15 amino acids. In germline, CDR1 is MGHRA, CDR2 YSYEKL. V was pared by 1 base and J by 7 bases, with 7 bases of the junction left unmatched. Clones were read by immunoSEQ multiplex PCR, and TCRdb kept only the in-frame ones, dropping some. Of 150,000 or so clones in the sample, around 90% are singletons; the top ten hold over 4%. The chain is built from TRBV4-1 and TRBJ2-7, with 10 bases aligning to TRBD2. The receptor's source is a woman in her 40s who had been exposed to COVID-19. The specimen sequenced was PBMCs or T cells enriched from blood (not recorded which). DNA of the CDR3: TGCGCCAGCAGCCAAGGGCTAGCGGGAGTGGGAGAGCAGTACTTC. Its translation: CASSQGLAGVGEQYF.